This TCR beta chain comes out of a study of blood T cell repertoires in COVID-19. Overall study context: The United States, Italy and Spain were the sources of the acute and convalescent COVID-19 samples.

Here immunoSEQ multiplex PCR was the method, and the copy in TCRdb shows in-frame clones only, minus some. The sample has under 100,000 clones, about nine tenths seen once. The sequence derives from a man aged 45-60 years with acute or convalescent COVID-19. Sequencing used peripheral blood.

For the CDR3, the DNA is TGTGCCAGCAGCTTCGGTGCAGGCAACTATGGCTACACCTTC. It specifies CASSFGAGNYGYTF. The chain joins TRBV5-8 to TRBJ1-2; D ambiguous. This CDR3 has 14 amino acids. The germline V gene encodes CDR1 SGHTS and CDR2 YDEGEE. V lost 2 bases to trimming and J lost 2 bases, with 10 bases between them.